One and the same sample provided the 10 T cell receptor beta chains below, sequenced in a study of CD8+ T cells in alopecia areata (dated by TCRdb to the late 2010s). Per the publication, the treatment or condition label means: oral pan-JAK inhibitor, 5-10 mg twice daily. Preparation of the library involved the immunoSEQ multiplex PCR assay. To provide template for TCR sequencing, every sample had RNA extracted and reverse transcribed into cDNA. Held by TCRdb, this immuneACCESS table contains in-frame sequences only and omits some clones. Under half of the omission traces to an unresolved V gene where checked; the cause of the rest is unknown. The sample has some 180,000 clones on record, around 49% of them singletons. Roughly a tenth of the sample rests with the top ten. The sequenced sample was CD8+ T cells sorted from blood, obtained at week 52, from a patient treated with tofacitinib. The receptor source for this set is a human donor with alopecia areata.

This sequence joins TRBV10-2 and TRBJ1-5; D is ambiguous. V dropped 3 bases and J dropped 1 base, with 10 bases sitting between them. Germline CDR1 is WSHSY and CDR2 is SAAADI. The CDR3 contains 15 residues. CDR3: CASSDGGLSNQPQHF. In DNA, the CDR3 is TGCGCCAGCAGTGATGGAGGGTTGAGCAATCAGCCCCAGCATTTT.

The chain recombines TRBV27 with TRBJ2-5, with TRBD2 matching 11 bases. The CDR3 is made up of 15 amino acids. Trimming took 10 bases from V and 4 from J; bases not matched to a gene: 11. The germline V gene has CDR1 MNHEY and CDR2 SMNVEV (reference sequence). CDR3 DNA sequence: TGTGCCACCCTGGCGCTAGCGGGGGGCGCAGAGACCCAGTACTTC. The encoded protein is CATLALAGGAETQYF.

V usage is TRBV27 and J usage is TRBJ1-6; possibly TRBD1 for D (6 bases). V was shortened by 4 bases and J by 8 bases, with 12 bases between the two germline ends. The CDR3 has 14 residues. The germline CDR1 and CDR2 sequences are MNHEY and SMNVEV (reference sequence). CDR3 sequence reads: CASSSRRGDSPLHF. CDR3 in DNA: TGTGCCAGCAGTTCTCGCAGGGGAGATTCACCCCTCCACTTT.

This clone was seen a handful of times. V is TRBV30 and J is TRBJ2-1; TRBD1 aligns across 8 bases. In germline, CDR1 is GTSNPN, CDR2 SVGIG (reference sequence). The CDR3 runs 15 residues. J gave up 2 bases and V 3 bases, and 6 bases lay outside the gene matches. CDR3 nucleotide sequence: TGTGCCTGGAGCGAAACGACAGGGGCCTACAATGAGCAGTTCTTC. Protein sequence: CAWSETTGAYNEQFF.

This chain connects TRBV9 to TRBJ2-6; maybe TRBD1 (6 bases). The CDR3 is made up of 14 amino acids. The V gene's germline CDR1 is SGDLS and CDR2 YYNGEE. Trimming took off 3 bases at V and 2 bases at J, with 6 bases between the two ends. In DNA, the CDR3 is TGTGCCAGCAGCGGGACAGCTGGGGCCAACGTCCTGACTTTC. Amino acid sequence: CASSGTAGANVLTF.

The chain couples TRBV7-8 to TRBJ1-2, with 7 bases lining up with TRBD1. CDR3 length: 15 amino acids. V gave up 0 bases and J gave up 4 bases; unmatched junction bases: 5. Germline values: CDR1 SGHVS, CDR2 FQNEAQ. The CDR3 protein is CASSLAPGGIYGYTF. CDR3 nucleotides: TGTGCCAGCAGCTTAGCGCCAGGGGGAATCTATGGCTACACCTTC.

This clone was found a few times. The identical CDR3 is also encoded by other nucleotide sequences in the sample. The chain has TRBV30 and TRBJ1-1; no clear D gene. Looked up from germline, CDR1 is GTSNPN and CDR2 is SVGIG (reference sequence). V was cut by 0 bases and J by 4 bases, with 6 bases left in between. This CDR3 spans 12 amino acids. The CDR3 DNA is TGTGCCTGGAGTGTTGGGAGCACTGAAGCTTTCTTT. It encodes CAWSVGSTEAFF.

V usage is TRBV4-2 and J usage is TRBJ1-4, with 8 bases identical to TRBD1. V was pared by 0 bases and J by 8 bases, with 8 bases of the junction left unmatched. From germline, CDR1 is LGHNA and CDR2 YNFKEQ. This CDR3 spans 16 amino acids. In DNA form, the CDR3 reads TGTGCCAGCAGCCAAGAATCCGGGACAGGTAGCGAAAAACTGTTTTTT. It translates to CASSQESGTGSEKLFF.

This clone appeared once. The chain couples TRBV7-9 to TRBJ2-2, with D unresolved. This CDR3 is built from 15 residues. Germline CDR1 and CDR2: SEHNR and FQNEAQ (reference sequence). V was clipped by 2 bases and J by 0 bases, with 7 bases between them. The CDR3 loop reads CASSLFRANTGELFF. In DNA, the CDR3 is TGTGCCAGCAGCTTATTTAGGGCGAACACCGGGGAGCTGTTTTTT.

V gene TRBV7-3 combines with J gene TRBJ2-1, with a tentative D call TRBD1 (6 bases). Germline CDR1 SGHTA, CDR2 FQGTGA. V gave up 4 bases and J gave up 5 bases, with 18 bases separating them. The CDR3 extends over 16 amino acids. The chain's CDR3 is CASSSTQGSGDNEQFF. The CDR3 bases are TGTGCCAGCAGCTCGACACAGGGCTCTGGGGACAATGAGCAGTTCTTC.